The clone carrying this T cell receptor (beta chain) was counted only a few times. This entry is derived from a study of early T cells in non-severe SARS-CoV-2 infection. A single record per CDR3 protein comes from TCRdb applying MiXCR to the 5' RACE reads. This sample yields 60,000 or so distinct CDR3 sequences, of which approximately 10% are seen a single time; roughly 1.7% belongs to the top ten. Germline loops: CDR1 WNHNN, CDR2 SYGVQD (reference sequence). The CDR3 contains 12 residues. V lost 8 bases and J lost 7, with 12 bases in between. The TCR comes from an adult who was a healthcare worker with PCR-confirmed SARS-CoV-2 infection or an uninfected control (not recorded which). What was sequenced was whole blood. This chain joins TRBV10-1 and TRBJ2-1; D call uncertain. Here the CDR3 DNA reads TGCGCCAGCGGAACTTACGGTAATGAGCAGTTCTTC. Amino acid sequence: CASGTYGNEQFF.